The sample holds a few counts of the clone carrying this T cell receptor beta chain. Its target is unknown. The CDR3 length is 17 residues. V lost 5 bases, J lost 4 bases, and 14 bases stayed unmatched. This sample is drawn from a study of T-cell memory formation after mild COVID-19. Study as a whole: In these data, TCR clusters were largely donor specific. Findings of the study overall: Day 37-peaking second-wave clones had unconfirmed SARS-CoV-2 specificity. Clones shrinking between day 15 and 85 showed a balanced CD4/CD8 split, and those that grew later tilted toward CD4+. Researchers found some responding clones in pre-infection memory, a sign that cross-reactive memory joined.

MiXCR, applied by TCRdb to the 5' RACE reads, yields one record per CDR3 protein. The data show roughly 250,000 distinct CDR3 sequences, roughly 17% seen once. The V and J genes are TRBV12-3 or TRBV12-4 and TRBJ1-2; 9 bases are a match to TRBD1. This TCR derives from a man aged 18 to 35 who had mild COVID-19 (a few samples of this study predate the infection). Cell type and time point are not known. Sequences were obtained from PBMCs or a T cell subset sorted from them (not recorded which). The CDR3 DNA reads TGTGCCAGCAGTCCCGAGGGGACAGGGTACGGGATCTATGGCTACACCTTC. It translates to CASSPEGTGYGIYGYTF.